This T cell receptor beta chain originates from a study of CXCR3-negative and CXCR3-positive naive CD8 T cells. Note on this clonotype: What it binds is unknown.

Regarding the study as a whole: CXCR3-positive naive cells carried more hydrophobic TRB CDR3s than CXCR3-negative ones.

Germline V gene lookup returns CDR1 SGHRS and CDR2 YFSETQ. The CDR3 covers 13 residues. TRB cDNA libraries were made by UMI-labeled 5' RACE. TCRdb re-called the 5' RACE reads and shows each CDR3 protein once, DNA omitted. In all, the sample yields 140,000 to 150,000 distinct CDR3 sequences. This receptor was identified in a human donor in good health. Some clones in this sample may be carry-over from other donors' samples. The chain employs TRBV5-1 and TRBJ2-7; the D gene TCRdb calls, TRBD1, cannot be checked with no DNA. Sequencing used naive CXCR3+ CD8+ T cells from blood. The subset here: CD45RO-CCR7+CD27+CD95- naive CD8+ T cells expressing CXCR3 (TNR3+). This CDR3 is CASSTDRGNEQYF.